The 10 T cell receptor beta chains given below trace back to one sample, sequenced in a study of cytomegalovirus exposure and HLA in healthy donors. The PCR made use of 60 Vbeta and 13 Jbeta primers. Method: immunoSEQ multiplex PCR; TCRdb's copy keeps in-frame clones and lacks some. Of about 180,000 clones in the sample, about 80% were seen once. Sequences were obtained from PBMCs. Receptor source: a man between 18 and 29 years old in good health and CMV-seronegative.

The V and J genes are TRBV7-9 and TRBJ2-7, with D maybe TRBD2 (6 bases). Germline V CDR1 and CDR2: SEHNR, FQNEAQ (reference sequence). The CDR3 length is 14 residues. The germline V and J ends were trimmed by 2 bases and 9 bases, with 17 bases remaining between them. The CDR3 loop is CASSLLGGSCAQYF. DNA for the CDR3: TGTGCCAGCAGCTTATTGGGGGGTAGCTGTGCGCAGTACTTC. The variable domain in full, with the rest retrieved from reference TRBV7-9 and TRBJ2-7, is DTGVSQNPRHKITKRGQNVTFRCDPISEHNRLYWYRQTLGQGPEFLTYFQNEAQLEKSRLLSDRFSAERPKGSFSTLEIQRTEQGDSAMYLCASSLLGGSCAQYFGPGTRLTVT.

This chain links TRBV25-1 with TRBJ1-1; TRBD1 might be the D (5 bases). Between the trimmed V and J ends, which lost 3 bases and 2 bases, there was a span of 13 bases. The CDR3 contains 15 residues. Germline V CDR1 and CDR2: MGHDK, SYGVNS. The CDR3 DNA is TGTGCCAGCAGTGATCCCTCAGGGATAAACACTGAAGCTTTCTTT. This sequence encodes CASSDPSGINTEAFF.

The sample holds one count of this clone. The rearrangement links TRBV7-9 to TRBJ1-4, with D perhaps TRBD1 (5 bases). V lost 2 bases to trimming and J lost 7 bases, with 11 bases between them. CDR1 SEHNR and CDR2 FQNEAQ come from the germline V gene (reference sequence). The CDR3 sequence is 14 residues long. The CDR3: CASSLPGSSEKLFF. CDR3 DNA sequence: TGTGCCAGCAGCTTACCAGGGTCGAGTGAAAAACTGTTTTTT. The whole variable domain, filled in from reference TRBV7-9 and TRBJ1-4, reads DTGVSQNPRHKITKRGQNVTFRCDPISEHNRLYWYRQTLGQGPEFLTYFQNEAQLEKSRLLSDRFSAERPKGSFSTLEIQRTEQGDSAMYLCASSLPGSSEKLFFGSGTQLSVL.

This clone was counted only a few times. This chain joins TRBV7-9 and TRBJ2-5; D unresolved. CDR3 length equals 16 residues. Germline CDR1 is SEHNR and CDR2 is FQNEAQ (reference sequence). V was cut by 5 bases and J by 0 bases, with 16 bases left in between. The CDR3 DNA reads as TGTGCCAGCAGCCCTGTCGAGTATAGCCACCAAGAGACCCAGTACTTC. Translation gives CASSPVEYSHQETQYF. Filled out from reference TRBV7-9 and TRBJ2-5, the complete variable domain reads DTGVSQNPRHKITKRGQNVTFRCDPISEHNRLYWYRQTLGQGPEFLTYFQNEAQLEKSRLLSDRFSAERPKGSFSTLEIQRTEQGDSAMYLCASSPVEYSHQETQYFGPGTRLLVL.

The chain is built from TRBV6-1 and TRBJ2-7; maybe TRBD2 (6 bases). CDR3 length: 15 residues. Germline V lookup: CDR1 MNHNS, CDR2 SASEGT. Trimming took 6 bases from V and 3 from J, leaving 18 bases between them. The CDR3 DNA is TGTGCCAGCAGAGCTAGAAGCTTGGGGGGCTACGAGCAGTACTTC. Its translation is CASRARSLGGYEQYF.

In its sample, this clone was seen a few times. This sequence joins TRBV7-2 and TRBJ2-7; D possibly corresponds to TRBD2 (5 bases). The CDR3 length is 16 residues. With 4 bases removed from V and 0 bases from J, the gap between germline ends came to 16 bases. CDR1 is SGHTA and CDR2 is FQGNSA in the germline V gene. The CDR3 here is CASSSSAATRSYEQYF. As DNA, the CDR3 is TGTGCCAGCAGCTCCTCAGCGGCAACCCGCTCCTACGAGCAGTACTTC. The variable domain in full, completed from reference TRBV7-2 and TRBJ2-7, reads GAGVSQSPSNKVTEKGKDVELRCDPISGHTALYWYRQSLGQGLEFLIYFQGNSAPDKSGLPSDRFSAERTGGSVSTLTIQRTQQEDSAVYLCASSSSAATRSYEQYFGPGTRLTVT.

V usage is TRBV18 and J usage is TRBJ2-1, with TRBD1 matching 7 bases. Germline V gene data show CDR1 as KGHSH and CDR2 as LQKENI. The CDR3 sequence is 14 residues long. V trimming: 3 bases; J trimming: 7 bases; junction bases outside the gene matches: 6. The CDR3 bases are TGTGCCAGCTCACCCCGAAAGACAGGGAATGAGCAGTTCTTC. Translating it yields CASSPRKTGNEQFF.

V usage is TRBV9 and J usage is TRBJ2-3, with D maybe TRBD2 (6 bases). Germline values: CDR1 SGDLS, CDR2 YYNGEE. There are 16 residues in the CDR3. V was shortened by 1 base and J by 2 bases, with 14 bases between the two germline ends. CDR3 region: CASSVSEGRATDTQYF. Written as DNA, the CDR3 is TGTGCCAGCAGCGTATCGGAGGGGCGGGCCACAGATACGCAGTATTTT.

The chain couples TRBV5-6 to TRBJ2-1; D is possibly TRBD2 (5 bases). V lost 3 bases to trimming and J lost 7 bases, with 20 bases between them. Looked up from germline, CDR1 is SGHDT and CDR2 is YYEEEE. The CDR3 covers 16 residues. In DNA form, the CDR3 reads TGTGCCAGCAGCTCCCCACTAGAAGGGATTTTAAATGAGCAGTTCTTC. This codes for CASSSPLEGILNEQFF.

This clone was detected a few times. This chain joins TRBV6-6 and TRBJ1-1, with TRBD1 identical over 7 bases. The V and J ends lost 7 bases and 4 bases, in that order; junction bases with no gene match: 6. Germline CDR1 is MNHNY and CDR2 is SVGAGI (reference sequence). This CDR3 comprises 13 residues. CDR3 amino acids: CASTDRATTEAFF. Here the CDR3 DNA reads TGTGCCAGCACCGACAGGGCCACCACTGAAGCTTTCTTT.